This T cell receptor (beta chain) was documented in a study of OX40 agonist ivuxolimab in advanced cancers. Across the study: Patients in the trial were receiving intravenous ivuxolimab every 2 weeks, at doses of 0.01 to 10 mg/kg.

This CDR3 spans 16 amino acids. Germline V gene sequence: CDR1 LNHDA, CDR2 SQIVND (reference sequence). The V end lost 4 bases, the J end lost 0 bases, and 13 bases lay between the germline ends. Produced via immunoSEQ multiplex PCR; TCRdb's table is partial and in-frame only. Among tens of thousands of clones listed, roughly 84% were seen once. J is TRBJ1-5 and V is TRBV19; weak D call: TRBD1 (6 bases). Sequencing was performed on CD4+ or CD8+ T cells sorted from blood, taken in a trial of the OX40 agonist ivuxolimab. The source is an adult with an advanced solid tumor such as melanoma, head and neck, liver or kidney cancer. The CDR3 spells CASSSDRPVSNQPQHF. CDR3 nucleotide sequence: TGTGCCAGTAGTAGCGACAGGCCAGTTAGCAATCAGCCCCAGCATTTT.